The 10 T cell receptor beta chains given below trace back to one sample, sequenced in a study of early T cells in non-severe SARS-CoV-2 infection. TCRdb reprocessed the 5' RACE reads via MiXCR and lists one record per CDR3 protein. The repertoire includes roughly 99,000 distinct CDR3 sequences, 11% of them detected once, and under 9% sits in the top ten. The sequencing input was whole blood. The receptors were sampled from an adult who was a healthcare worker with PCR-confirmed SARS-CoV-2 infection or an uninfected control (not recorded which).

This clonotype was picked up many times. The V and J genes are TRBV19 and TRBJ2-1, with 9 bases that match TRBD2. The V gene end was trimmed by 10 bases and the J gene end by 5 bases; junction bases not matched to a gene: 12. Germline CDR1 is LNHDA and CDR2 is SQIVND (reference sequence). This CDR3 contains 15 residues. The CDR3 here is CATHNAGGPNNEQFF. The CDR3 coding sequence is TGTGCCACGCACAATGCGGGAGGGCCTAACAATGAGCAGTTCTTC.

The J gene is TRBJ2-2, the V gene TRBV7-6; D is unclear. Trimming stripped 4 bases from V and 6 bases from J, with 9 bases between. The CDR3 length is 13 residues. Germline V gene data show CDR1 as SGHVS and CDR2 as FNYEAQ. As DNA, the CDR3 is TGTGCCAGCAGCTCCAGAAGCGCCGGGGAGCTGTTTTTT. Its protein product is CASSSRSAGELFF. Together with reference TRBV7-6 and TRBJ2-2, the CDR3 gives the full variable domain: GAGVSQSPRYKVTKRGQDVALRCDPISGHVSLYWYRQALGQGPEFLTYFNYEAQQDKSGLPNDRFSAERPEGSISTLTIQRTEQRDSAMYRCASSSRSAGELFFGEGSRLTVL.

The table lists this clonotype with a few counts. The V call is TRBV2, the J call TRBJ1-4, with D perhaps matching TRBD1 (5 bases). Germline loops: CDR1 SNHLY, CDR2 FYNNEI. V lost 5 bases and J lost 8, with 6 bases in between. This CDR3 spans 11 amino acids. The CDR3 bases are TGTGCCAGCAGTTGGGGGGAAAAACTGTTTTTT. It translates to CASSWGEKLFF.

The chain employs TRBV11-2 and TRBJ2-7; D call uncertain. Germline assignment: CDR1 SGHAT and CDR2 FQNNGV. V was pared by 0 bases and J by 2 bases, with 5 bases between. This CDR3 contains 13 residues. The CDR3 nucleotides read TGTGCCAGCAGCTTAGACTATCCCTACGAGCAGTACTTC. It translates to CASSLDYPYEQYF.

This clonotype came up many times. The junction shows a germline mismatch at one end, possibly a read error. V is TRBV5-1 and J is TRBJ2-3; TRBD2 matches at 11 bases. CDR3 length: 15 amino acids. The germline CDR1 and CDR2 sequences are SGHRS and YFSETQ. The CDR3 coding sequence is TGTGCCAGCAGTTTTAGCGGGAGGGGCACAGATACGCAGTATTTT. It specifies CASSFSGRGTDTQYF.

This clonotype has only a few counts. This sequence joins TRBV2 and TRBJ1-1, with 7 nucleotides matching TRBD1. The CDR3 sequence is 11 residues long. Germline V gene data show CDR1 as SNHLY and CDR2 as FYNNEI. V shed 6 bases and J 8 bases; nucleotides not matched to a gene: 3. DNA for the CDR3: TGTGCCAGCAGGGAACAGGGGGAAGCTTTCTTT. Residues: CASREQGEAFF.

In its sample, this clonotype was seen a few times. The V and J genes are TRBV20-1 and TRBJ2-3; D tentatively fits TRBD1 or TRBD2 (6 bases each). The CDR3 loop spans 12 amino acids. Germline lookup yields CDR1 DFQATT and CDR2 SNEGSKA (reference sequence). CDR3 protein: CGGRDSTDTQYF. The CDR3 nucleotides read TGCGGGGGGCGGGATAGCACAGATACGCAGTATTTT.

The chain employs TRBV4-2 and TRBJ1-1; D ambiguous. This CDR3 is built from 15 residues. Per the germline V gene, CDR1 is LGHNA and CDR2 is YNFKEQ. The V end lost 4 bases, the J end lost 2 bases, and 14 bases lay between the germline ends. CDR3 protein: CASSPQIGENTEAFF. The CDR3 bases are TGTGCCAGCAGCCCCCAAATCGGGGAAAACACTGAAGCTTTCTTT.

This clonotype was observed many times. The gene calls are TRBV12-3 or TRBV12-4 and TRBJ1-2; D gene unclear. Trimming removed 5 bases from V and 4 bases from J, with 17 bases in between. The CDR3 runs to 15 residues. CDR3 region: CASSPQGSTIYGYTF. The CDR3 nucleotides are TGTGCCAGCAGTCCTCAAGGGTCGACCATCTATGGCTACACCTTC.

There are many counts of this clonotype. The genes are TRBV10-2 and TRBJ1-2; 11 bases are a match to TRBD1. J was trimmed by 4 bases and V by 0 bases; bases with no gene match: 1. The CDR3 loop spans 15 amino acids. Per the germline V gene, CDR1 is WSHSY and CDR2 is SAAADI. The CDR3 sequence is CASSESGTGGYGYTF. CDR3 bases: TGCGCCAGCAGTGAGTCGGGGACAGGGGGCTATGGCTACACCTTC.